This entry describes one TCR beta chain. Per-base quality was not reported, and no clone a single base away is much larger than it. Synthesis of TCR cDNA relied on 5'RACE template switching, a step that introduced a universal primer site along with unique molecular identifiers. Priming of cDNA synthesis was performed from both the TCR alpha and TCR beta constant segments. Library amplification involved two PCR steps, and the second step added sample barcodes and sequencing adapters. Sequencing of libraries was performed on Illumina HiSeq 2500 (2x100 bp) or NovaSeq (2x150 bp). The authors processed their data as follows. MIGEC handled demultiplexing of reads and collapsing into UMI consensus sequences, while MiXCR performed V(D)J alignment. Vaccine-responding clonotypes were identified with edgeR using replicate PBMC samples, with FDR below 0.01 and a log2 fold change above 5 up to day 15 being required. Bulk clonotypes were assigned CD4 or CD8 identity according to which sequenced CD4 or CD8 repertoire held them at higher abundance. Clonotypes enriched at least 10-fold in dextramer-positive versus dextramer-negative fractions were classed as NS4B-specific, and CD4-biased clonotypes were left out. The public reads were reanalyzed by TCRdb: fastp trimming at Q25, MiXCR alignment, in-frame beta chains only. CDR3 protein sequences are deduplicated, and each keeps its most common genes and DNA. The V and J calls were determined by TCRdb, not by the authors. Present in this sample are about 96,000 distinct CDR3 sequences, approximately 9% of which were seen just once. Of the sample, 15% to 20% falls within the top ten clones.

The data were taken from a study of T cells after yellow fever vaccination (dated by TCRdb to between 2018 and 2021). As for the study more broadly: Libraries from fractions with low cell numbers were prepared with the SMART-Seq v4 Ultra Low Input RNA kit. To follow T-cell clones before and after primary and booster YFV17D yellow fever vaccination, bulk TCR alpha and beta repertoires were sequenced over time. Two healthy male donors, one aged 18 to 30 and one aged 30 to 39 years, were included in the cohort. Bulk PBMC replicates and cell subsets were isolated from blood drawn at multiple timepoints before and after both primary and secondary immunization.

Study-level results and caveats: Because abundant contaminating clonotypes from the bulk population could be contained in FACS-sorted repertoires, computational filtering was required. Because only two donors were included in the study, the extent to which the findings can be generalized is limited. After the booster, most of the clones that had expanded following primary vaccination were detected again (about 95% of CD4 and around 90% of CD8), which suggests that memory was broadly maintained. A small share of clonotypes was detected in both CD4 and CD8 compartments, with the overlap likely arising from convergent recombination. The secondary T-cell response was found to be weaker but faster than the primary response, with a peak reached on day 5 rather than on day 15.

Reading from cysteine to phenylalanine, the CDR3 counts 15 amino acids. Left in the record is the CDR3 DNA by itself, 45 bases read in frame from the first base. The germline V gene (reference sequence) gives CDR1 as LNHDA and CDR2 as SQIVND. Germline trimming amounts to 1 base on V and 3 bases on J, with 5 as the count of junction bases outside the gene matches. The treatment or condition label, read with the paper, signifies: live attenuated yellow fever vaccine strain. PBMCs were isolated from peripheral blood using a standard Ficoll-Paque protocol. With anti-CD3 and anti-CD8 staining plus a dextramer loaded with the yellow fever NS4B epitope peptide, the researchers sorted epitope-specific CD8 T cells. TriZol was used to extract RNA from bulk PBMCs, from CD4 and CD8 fractions, and from dextramer-positive and dextramer-negative fractions.

The specimen was CD8+ T cells not binding an NS4B(214-222) dextramer, sorted from PBMCs, collected less than 18 days after the first yellow fever vaccination. This specimen's cell subset or site label, interpreted: NS4B epitope dextramer-negative CD8 T cells. The rearrangement combines TRBV19 with TRBJ1-1; the junction holds 7 bases that match TRBD1. This TCR derives from a man younger than 35 who received the YFV17D yellow fever vaccine. The CDR3 here reads CASSIARDRDTEAFF. At the DNA level, the sequence is TGTGCCAGTAGTATAGCCCGAGACAGGGACACTGAAGCTTTCTTT.